The clone carrying this T cell receptor (beta chain) has at least ten counts. Its antigen is as yet unknown. One entry per CDR3 protein results from TCRdb running MiXCR on the 5' RACE reads. The sample lists nearly 60,000 distinct CDR3 sequences, around 3.4% occurring once. This record comes from a study of neurological immune-mediated disorders. General study results and limits: The phylogenetic placement of 18 of 34 multiple sclerosis patients' repertoires in one related-CDR3 cluster constitutes a possible signature.

V lost 5 bases, J lost 5 bases, and 8 bases stayed unmatched. Germline values: CDR1 SGHAT, CDR2 FQNNGV. The CDR3 length is 14 residues. The origin of this receptor is a woman in her sixties with multiple sclerosis. The material sequenced was PBMCs. The chain links TRBV11-2 to TRBJ1-1, with TRBD1 identical over 7 bases. CDR3 protein: CASSLRTGSTEAFF. CDR3 bases: TGTGCCAGCAGCCTACGGACAGGATCGACTGAAGCTTTCTTT.